Listed below are T cell receptor beta chains from one sample, sequenced in a study of blood T cell repertoires in COVID-19. Measured with immunoSEQ multiplex PCR; TCRdb has only the in-frame clones, and not every one. The repertoire holds around 97,000 clones, with approximately 80% as singletons. Sequencing input: peripheral blood. The origin of the receptors is a man between 65 and 85 years old with acute or convalescent COVID-19. CDR3s include the opening cysteine and the closing phenylalanine or tryptophan. A D gene is named only where the DNA matches it firmly. Not every row has a clone size; where given, it reads once, few, many or a size class.

D: -
size: once
J: TRBJ2-1
length: 13
V: TRBV6-2/TRBV6-3
CDR3: CASNPDSNSEQFF
DNA: TGTGCCAGCAACCCCGACAGTAACAGTGAGCAGTTCTTC

D: -
size: -
J: TRBJ1-5
length: 15
V: TRBV5-1
CDR3: CASSPDGGDNQPQHF
DNA: TGCGCCAGCAGCCCGGACGGCGGGGACAATCAGCCCCAGCATTTT

D: TRBD1
size: -
J: TRBJ1-2
length: 14
V: TRBV6-5
CDR3: CASSWDRLNYGYTF
DNA: TGTGCCAGCAGTTGGGACAGACTGAACTATGGCTACACCTTC

D: -
size: -
J: TRBJ1-4
length: 15
V: TRBV19
CDR3: CASSPSAEPRGRLFF
DNA: TGTGCCAGTAGTCCGAGCGCAGAACCCAGGGGAAGACTGTTTTTT

D: TRBD1
size: -
J: TRBJ1-5
length: 14
V: TRBV30
CDR3: CAWSVLDRDQPQHF
DNA: TGTGCCTGGAGTGTTCTGGACAGGGATCAGCCCCAGCATTTT

D: -
size: few
J: TRBJ2-1
length: 12
V: TRBV28
CDR3: CASSITRNEQFF
DNA: TGTGCCAGCAGCATAACTAGAAATGAGCAGTTCTTC

D: -
size: -
J: TRBJ1-3
length: 15
V: TRBV19
CDR3: CASSLQGSPGNTIYF
DNA: TGTGCCAGTAGCTTACAGGGATCACCTGGAAACACCATATATTTT

D: -
size: -
J: TRBJ1-6
length: 13
V: TRBV28
CDR3: CASSLSVGSPLHF
DNA: TGTGCCAGCAGTTTATCGGTCGGTTCACCCCTCCACTTT

D: -
size: -
J: TRBJ1-4
length: 15
V: TRBV6-1
CDR3: CASSEVGQSRGKLFF
DNA: TGTGCCAGCAGTGAAGTGGGTCAGAGCCGGGGAAAACTGTTTTTT

D: -
size: -
J: TRBJ1-4
length: 12
V: TRBV6-5
CDR3: CAGRGYEEKLFF
DNA: TGTGCCGGTCGGGGATATGAAGAAAAACTGTTTTTT

D: TRBD1
size: -
J: TRBJ1-5
length: 17
V: TRBV7-8
CDR3: CASSQVGQGARNQPQHF
DNA: TGTGCCAGCAGCCAGGTGGGACAGGGGGCGCGCAATCAGCCCCAGCATTTT

D: TRBD2
size: -
J: TRBJ2-7
length: 14
V: TRBV6-2/TRBV6-3
CDR3: CASSRPSGSGEQYF
DNA: TGTGCCAGCAGCCGACCTAGCGGGAGTGGCGAGCAGTACTTC

D: -
size: -
J: TRBJ2-1
length: 13
V: TRBV9
CDR3: CASSPRESGEQFF
DNA: TGTGCCAGCAGCCCCCGGGAGTCGGGTGAGCAGTTCTTC

D: TRBD1
size: few
J: TRBJ2-7
length: 13
V: TRBV6-5
CDR3: CASSNDRGKGGDF
DNA: TGTGCCAGCAGTAATGACAGGGGGAAAGGAGGAGACTTC

D: -
size: -
J: TRBJ2-7
length: 15
V: TRBV20-1
CDR3: CSASPLARDSSEQYF
DNA: TGCAGTGCTAGTCCCCTAGCGAGGGATTCCTCCGAGCAGTACTTC

D: -
size: -
J: TRBJ2-7
length: 12
V: TRBV14
CDR3: CASSHLSYEQYF
DNA: TGTGCCAGCAGCCATCTTTCCTACGAGCAGTACTTC

D: -
size: -
J: TRBJ2-1
length: 15
V: TRBV7-3
CDR3: CASSSATGPYNEQFF
DNA: TGTGCCAGCAGCTCGGCGACAGGCCCCTACAATGAGCAGTTCTTC

D: -
size: few
J: TRBJ1-2
length: 15
V: TRBV7-2
CDR3: CASSSGPGVSNGYTF
DNA: TGTGCCAGCAGCTCGGGCCCGGGGGTTAGCAACGGCTACACCTTC

D: TRBD1
size: -
J: TRBJ1-2
length: 12
V: TRBV6-6
CDR3: CASHGQVYGYTF
DNA: TGTGCCAGCCACGGACAGGTCTACGGCTACACCTTC

D: TRBD2
size: -
J: TRBJ2-7
length: 15
V: TRBV6-6
CDR3: CASRGTSGRGYEQYF
DNA: TGTGCCAGCAGGGGGACTAGCGGGAGGGGCTACGAGCAGTACTTC

D: TRBD1
size: -
J: TRBJ1-5
length: 15
V: TRBV5-5
CDR3: CASSLGGGLNQPQHF
DNA: TGTGCCAGCAGCTTGGGAGGGGGCCTAAATCAGCCCCAGCATTTT

D: TRBD2
size: -
J: TRBJ2-2
length: 13
V: TRBV27
CDR3: CASSSGRIGELFF
DNA: TGTGCGTCCAGTAGCGGGAGGATCGGGGAGCTGTTTTTT

D: TRBD2
size: -
J: TRBJ2-2
length: 17
V: TRBV19
CDR3: CASSIERVSGRTGELFF
DNA: TGTGCCAGTAGTATAGAGCGAGTTAGCGGGAGGACCGGGGAGCTGTTTTTT

D: TRBD2
size: many
J: TRBJ2-1
length: 16
V: TRBV4-2
CDR3: CASSQDSGATYNEQFF
DNA: TGTGCCAGCAGCCAAGATAGCGGGGCCACCTACAATGAGCAGTTCTTC

D: -
size: -
J: TRBJ1-1
length: 15
V: TRBV7-9
CDR3: CASSLGPGGGTEAFF
DNA: TGTGCCAGCAGCTTAGGGCCCGGGGGAGGCACTGAAGCTTTCTTT

D: -
size: -
J: TRBJ1-1
length: 15
V: TRBV5-1
CDR3: CASSLASGGITEAFF
DNA: TGCGCCAGCAGCTTGGCCTCGGGTGGTATCACTGAAGCTTTCTTT

D: TRBD1
size: once
J: TRBJ2-7
length: 15
V: TRBV3-1/TRBV3-2
CDR3: CASSLTRTGADEQYF
DNA: TGTGCCAGCAGCCTTACCAGGACAGGGGCCGACGAGCAGTACTTC

D: TRBD1
size: -
J: TRBJ1-3
length: 14
V: TRBV6-5
CDR3: CASRATGAGNTIYF
DNA: TGTGCCAGCAGAGCGACAGGGGCTGGAAACACCATATATTTT

D: TRBD1
size: -
J: TRBJ1-6
length: 16
V: TRBV6-5
CDR3: CASSSPGQGRNSPLHF
DNA: TGTGCCAGCAGTTCACCGGGACAGGGCCGCAATTCACCCCTCCACTTT

D: TRBD2
size: -
J: TRBJ2-1
length: 16
V: TRBV7-3
CDR3: CASSSSGGAEVREQFF
DNA: TGTGCCAGCAGCTCTAGCGGGGGGGCCGAGGTTCGTGAGCAGTTCTTC

D: TRBD2
size: -
J: TRBJ2-1
length: 16
V: TRBV28
CDR3: CASSLMGTMGENEQFF
DNA: TGTGCCAGCAGTTTAATGGGGACTATGGGAGAGAATGAGCAGTTCTTC

D: -
size: -
J: TRBJ1-1
length: 12
V: TRBV6-5
CDR3: CASSLRGGEAFF
DNA: TGTGCCAGCAGCTTACGGGGGGGCGAAGCTTTCTTT

D: -
size: once
J: TRBJ2-3
length: 12
V: TRBV18
CDR3: CASSGSTDTQYF
DNA: TGTGCCAGCTCCGGTAGCACAGATACGCAGTATTTT

D: -
size: -
J: TRBJ1-2
length: 11
V: TRBV29-1
CDR3: CSAQGLDGYTF
DNA: TGCAGCGCCCAGGGCCTTGATGGCTACACCTTC

D: -
size: -
J: TRBJ1-1
length: 14
V: TRBV7-2
CDR3: CASSKDSGRAEAFF
DNA: TGTGCCAGCAGCAAGGACAGTGGGAGAGCTGAAGCTTTCTTT

D: TRBD2
size: -
J: TRBJ2-3
length: 18
V: TRBV15
CDR3: CATSRGLAGGLSTDTQYF
DNA: TGTGCCACCAGCAGAGGACTAGCGGGAGGACTAAGCACAGATACGCAGTATTTT

D: TRBD2
size: once
J: TRBJ2-1
length: 15
V: TRBV2
CDR3: CASRTLTSGRAGQFF
DNA: TGTGCCAGCAGAACTCTGACTAGCGGGAGGGCAGGGCAGTTCTTC

D: TRBD2
size: -
J: TRBJ2-7
length: 15
V: TRBV6-5
CDR3: CASSTGLAGTYEQYF
DNA: TGTGCCAGCAGTACCGGACTAGCGGGCACCTACGAGCAGTACTTC

D: TRBD1
size: -
J: TRBJ1-2
length: 14
V: TRBV5-1
CDR3: CASSIQGDNYGYTF
DNA: TGCGCCAGCAGCATACAGGGGGATAACTATGGCTACACCTTC

D: -
size: -
J: TRBJ1-2
length: 13
V: TRBV30
CDR3: CAWSLDGLYGYTF
DNA: TGTGCCTGGAGTCTAGACGGACTCTATGGCTACACCTTC

D: TRBD2
size: -
J: TRBJ2-5
length: 17
V: TRBV7-2
CDR3: CASRAGTSGVKQETQYF
DNA: TGTGCCAGCAGGGCCGGGACTAGCGGGGTGAAACAAGAGACCCAGTACTTC

D: TRBD1
size: -
J: TRBJ1-1
length: 15
V: TRBV7-9
CDR3: CASSLSGSGQTEAFF
DNA: TGTGCCAGCAGCTTAAGTGGGTCGGGACAGACCGAAGCTTTCTTT

D: TRBD2
size: -
J: TRBJ2-1
length: 17
V: TRBV24-1
CDR3: CATSENSGRGTYNEQFF
DNA: TGTGCCACCAGTGAAAATAGCGGGAGAGGGACCTACAATGAGCAGTTCTTC

D: TRBD1
size: -
J: TRBJ1-1
length: 17
V: TRBV7-2
CDR3: CASSPRPGQGSHTEAFF
DNA: TGTGCCAGCAGCCCCCGCCCGGGACAGGGGTCGCACACTGAAGCTTTCTTT

D: TRBD1
size: -
J: TRBJ2-3
length: 15
V: TRBV7-9
CDR3: CASSAQGAETDTQYF
DNA: TGTGCCAGCAGCGCACAGGGGGCTGAAACAGATACGCAGTATTTT

D: -
size: -
J: TRBJ2-7
length: 13
V: TRBV7-2
CDR3: CASSLEKRYEQYF
DNA: TGTGCCAGCAGCTTAGAGAAGAGGTACGAGCAGTACTTC

D: TRBD1
size: -
J: TRBJ1-5
length: 15
V: TRBV6-2/TRBV6-3
CDR3: CASSYVDRVDEPQHF
DNA: TGTGCCAGCAGTTACGTCGACAGGGTTGATGAGCCCCAGCATTTT

D: -
size: -
J: TRBJ1-2
length: 16
V: TRBV19
CDR3: CASSFYLGEGDYGYTF
DNA: TGTGCCAGTAGTTTCTACCTAGGGGAGGGGGACTATGGCTACACCTTC

D: -
size: -
J: TRBJ2-7
length: 13
V: TRBV19
CDR3: CASKLDNSYEQYF
DNA: TGTGCCAGTAAACTGGACAACTCCTACGAGCAGTACTTC

D: -
size: -
J: TRBJ2-1
length: 14
V: TRBV6-5
CDR3: CASEGLARYNEQFF
DNA: TGTGCCAGCGAGGGGCTAGCGAGGTACAATGAGCAGTTCTTC

D: TRBD2
size: -
J: TRBJ2-5
length: 12
V: TRBV2
CDR3: CAGAGVAETQYF
DNA: TGTGCCGGAGCGGGGGTTGCAGAGACCCAGTACTTC

D: -
size: -
J: TRBJ2-2
length: 16
V: TRBV11-2
CDR3: CASSLGFSANTGELFF
DNA: TGTGCCAGCAGCTTGGGGTTTAGCGCTAACACCGGGGAGCTGTTTTTT

D: TRBD1
size: -
J: TRBJ1-1
length: 13
V: TRBV27
CDR3: CASKGTGVREAFF
DNA: TGTGCCAGCAAGGGGACAGGGGTTCGTGAAGCTTTCTTT

D: -
size: -
J: TRBJ1-2
length: 13
V: TRBV11-2
CDR3: CASSLAGGYGYTF
DNA: TGTGCCAGCAGCCTCGCGGGAGGCTATGGCTACACCTTC

D: TRBD2
size: -
J: TRBJ2-3
length: 19
V: TRBV6-1
CDR3: CASSAGFGGGKFSTDTQYF
DNA: TGTGCCAGCAGTGCTGGGTTCGGGGGGGGAAAATTTAGCACAGATACGCAGTATTTT

D: -
size: -
J: TRBJ1-1
length: 16
V: TRBV5-1
CDR3: CASSLPKGTVNTEAFF
DNA: TGCGCCAGCAGCTTACCTAAAGGCACAGTGAACACTGAAGCTTTCTTT

D: -
size: few
J: TRBJ1-6
length: 17
V: TRBV5-1
CDR3: CASSPAPTGTYNSPLHF
DNA: TGCGCCAGCAGCCCGGCCCCTACGGGGACCTATAATTCACCCCTCCACTTT